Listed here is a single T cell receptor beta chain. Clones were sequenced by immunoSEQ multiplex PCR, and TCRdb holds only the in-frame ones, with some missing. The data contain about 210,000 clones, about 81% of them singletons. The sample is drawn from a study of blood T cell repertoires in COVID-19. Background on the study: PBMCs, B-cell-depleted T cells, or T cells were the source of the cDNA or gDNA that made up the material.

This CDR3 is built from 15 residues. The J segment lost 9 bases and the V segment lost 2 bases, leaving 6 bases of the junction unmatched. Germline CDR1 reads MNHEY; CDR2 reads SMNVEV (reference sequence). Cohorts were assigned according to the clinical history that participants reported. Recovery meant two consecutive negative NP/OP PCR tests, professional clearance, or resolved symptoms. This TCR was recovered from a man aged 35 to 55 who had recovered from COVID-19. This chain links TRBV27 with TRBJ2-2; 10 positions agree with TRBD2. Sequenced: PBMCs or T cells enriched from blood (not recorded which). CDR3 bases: TGTGCCAGCAGTTTACAGCGGGGGGGATCGAGGGAGCTGTTTTTT. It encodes CASSLQRGGSRELFF.